The rows below give T cell receptor beta chains drawn from one sample of a study of response to subunit inactivated influenza vaccine. TCRdb redid the calling of the RT-PCR reads with MiXCR, one entry per CDR3 protein. This sample carries about 300,000 distinct CDR3 sequences, 20% to 25% of them seen once, and the ten largest clones take about 9.3%. Sequencing was performed on PBMCs from blood, taken approximately 20 months after vaccination. These receptors all come from a man aged 50-75 years who received an inactivated influenza vaccine. Each CDR3 is given with its conserved first and last residue. A D gene is named only where the DNA matches it firmly. Part of the rows lack a size; the others show once, few, many or a class for expanded clones.

J: TRBJ2-7
D: NA
V: TRBV14
size: few
CDR3: CASSQRLVDEQYF
DNA: TGTGCCAGCAGCCAACGACTAGTGGACGAGCAGTACTTC

J: TRBJ1-1
D: NA
V: TRBV5-6
size: NA
CDR3: CASSLVPGQMNTEAFF
DNA: TGTGCCAGCAGCTTGGTACCGGGCCAGATGAACACTGAAGCTTTCTTT

J: TRBJ2-7
D: TRBD2
V: TRBV27
size: NA
CDR3: CASSLRRGVKLPYEQYF
DNA: TGTGCCAGCAGTTTAAGACGGGGGGTTAAGCTTCCCTACGAGCAGTACTTC

J: TRBJ2-3
D: NA
V: TRBV5-1
size: NA
CDR3: CASTPGYRSTDTQYF
DNA: TGCGCCAGCACCCCAGGGTACAGGTCCACAGATACGCAGTATTTT

J: TRBJ2-1
D: TRBD2
V: TRBV11-1
size: NA
CDR3: CASRERTSGGYNEQFF
DNA: TGTGCCAGCAGGGAGCGGACTAGCGGGGGCTACAATGAGCAGTTCTTC

J: TRBJ2-1
D: TRBD2
V: TRBV20-1
size: many
CDR3: CSAWLFALAGDEQFF
DNA: TGCAGTGCTTGGCTCTTTGCCCTAGCGGGAGATGAGCAGTTCTTC

J: TRBJ2-1
D: NA
V: TRBV7-6
size: few
CDR3: CASSLEPGSSYNEQFF
DNA: TGTGCCAGCAGCTTAGAACCGGGGAGCTCCTACAATGAGCAGTTCTTC

J: TRBJ2-7
D: NA
V: TRBV14
size: NA
CDR3: CASSQWRGSYEQYF
DNA: TGTGCCAGCAGCCAATGGCGAGGCTCCTACGAGCAGTACTTC

J: TRBJ2-2
D: NA
V: TRBV7-6
size: few
CDR3: CASRASTGELFF
DNA: TGTGCCAGCAGAGCCTCCACCGGGGAGCTGTTTTTT

J: TRBJ1-2
D: NA
V: TRBV6-2/TRBV6-3
size: few
CDR3: CASSYTALGYGYTF
DNA: TGTGCCAGCAGTTACACAGCATTGGGGTATGGCTACACCTTC

J: TRBJ1-2
D: TRBD1
V: TRBV6-5
size: few
CDR3: CASSYRYGTDYGYTF
DNA: TGTGCCAGCAGTTACCGCTACGGGACAGACTATGGCTACACCTTC

J: TRBJ1-5
D: NA
V: TRBV5-1
size: few
CDR3: CASSREPTGSSNQPQHF
DNA: TGCGCCAGCAGCCGGGAGCCCACAGGGAGTAGCAATCAGCCCCAGCATTTT

J: TRBJ1-6
D: NA
V: TRBV12-3/TRBV12-4
size: many
CDR3: CASSPVGTPPLHF
DNA: TGTGCCAGCAGCCCTGTAGGGACTCCACCCCTCCACTTT

J: TRBJ1-5
D: NA
V: TRBV12-3/TRBV12-4
size: NA
CDR3: CASSLGGPNSNQPQHF
DNA: TGTGCCAGCAGTTTAGGAGGACCAAATAGCAATCAGCCCCAGCATTTT

J: TRBJ2-2
D: NA
V: TRBV3-1
size: few
CDR3: CASSQDRPLYTGELFF
DNA: TGTGCCAGCAGCCAAGATCGCCCGTTATACACCGGGGAGCTGTTTTTT

J: TRBJ1-1
D: TRBD1
V: TRBV6-2/TRBV6-3
size: NA
CDR3: CASSSGFRTGVTEAFF
DNA: TGTGCCAGCAGTTCTGGGTTCCGGACAGGGGTAACTGAAGCTTTCTTT

J: TRBJ1-4
D: NA
V: TRBV5-1
size: few
CDR3: CASSPTIRKGNEKLFF
DNA: TGCGCCAGCAGCCCCACCATAAGGAAAGGAAATGAAAAACTGTTTTTT

J: TRBJ1-6
D: TRBD1
V: TRBV7-2
size: few
CDR3: CASSLRTGRNSPLHF
DNA: TGTGCCAGCAGCTTACGGACAGGGCGGAATTCACCCCTCCACTTT

J: TRBJ1-2
D: NA
V: TRBV10-3
size: NA
CDR3: CAISPDKTYGYTF
DNA: TGTGCCATCAGTCCCGATAAAACCTATGGCTACACCTTC

J: TRBJ2-5
D: NA
V: TRBV12-3/TRBV12-4
size: NA
CDR3: CASTKGRAEETQYF
DNA: TGTGCCAGCACAAAGGGTAGGGCAGAGGAGACCCAGTACTTC

J: TRBJ1-5
D: TRBD1
V: TRBV15
size: NA
CDR3: CATSAGQGYNQPQHF
DNA: TGTGCCACCAGCGCAGGACAGGGGTACAATCAGCCCCAGCATTTT

J: TRBJ2-1
D: TRBD2
V: TRBV29-1
size: NA
CDR3: CSVGGTGTSGRKGSEQFF
DNA: TGCAGCGTTGGAGGGACAGGGACTAGCGGGAGAAAAGGCAGTGAGCAGTTCTTC

J: TRBJ2-1
D: TRBD2
V: TRBV12-3/TRBV12-4
size: NA
CDR3: CASSIPGTSGARNEQFF
DNA: TGTGCCAGCAGTATACCTGGGACTAGCGGGGCCCGCAATGAGCAGTTCTTC

J: TRBJ2-1
D: TRBD2
V: TRBV10-3
size: many
CDR3: CAISEKATSGDNEQFF
DNA: TGTGCCATCAGTGAGAAGGCGACTAGCGGGGACAATGAGCAGTTCTTC

J: TRBJ2-2
D: NA
V: TRBV12-3/TRBV12-4
size: few
CDR3: CASSLETGNTGELFF
DNA: TGTGCCAGCAGTTTAGAGACAGGGAACACCGGGGAGCTGTTTTTT

J: TRBJ2-1
D: NA
V: TRBV7-2
size: NA
CDR3: CASSFGQTNEQFF
DNA: TGTGCCAGCAGCTTCGGGCAGACCAATGAGCAGTTCTTC